The 20 T cell receptor beta chains below all came from one sample that was sequenced in a study of T-cell memory formation after mild COVID-19. In TCRdb, the 5' RACE reads were re-called with MiXCR into one record per CDR3 protein. In the table there are under 250,000 distinct CDR3 sequences, over 9.5% of which are singletons. The sequencing input was PBMCs or a T cell subset sorted from them (not recorded which). All receptors come from a man younger than 35 who had mild COVID-19 (a few samples of this study predate the infection). Cell type and time point are not known.

The rearrangement joins TRBV7-6 to TRBJ1-1; 10 bases align to TRBD1. CDR1 and CDR2 from the germline V gene are SGHVS and FNYEAQ. J lost 6 bases, V lost 2 bases, and 3 bases had no gene match. The CDR3 covers 14 residues. The CDR3 is CASSLTGQGSEAFF. CDR3 DNA sequence: TGTGCCAGCAGCTTAACGGGACAGGGGTCTGAAGCTTTCTTT.

The chain links TRBV6-2 or TRBV6-3 to TRBJ2-7, with 10 positions matching TRBD2. With V trimmed by 5 bases and J by 2 bases, 6 bases remained unmatched. This CDR3 has 15 amino acids. Germline-derived CDR1 and CDR2 are MNHEY and SVGEGT. CDR3: CASSVLAGSTYEQYF. The CDR3 DNA follows: TGTGCCAGCAGTGTACTAGCGGGGAGCACCTACGAGCAGTACTTC.

J is TRBJ1-1 and V is TRBV18; D is possibly TRBD1 (5 bases). CDR1 is KGHSH and CDR2 is LQKENI in the germline V gene. Trimming shortened V by 10 bases and J by 4 bases, and 13 bases separated the two germline ends. CDR3 size: 12 residues. CDR3 in DNA: TGTGCCATCGGCCCCGGGGGCACTGAAGCTTTCTTT. Protein sequence: CAIGPGGTEAFF.

The V gene is TRBV5-1, the J gene TRBJ1-5; weak D call: TRBD1 (5 bases). V was trimmed by 0 bases and J by 5 bases, leaving 12 bases between them. In germline, CDR1 is SGHRS, CDR2 YFSETQ. This CDR3 comprises 15 residues. The CDR3 region has the DNA TGCGCCAGCAGCTTGGATTGGGGGAACGATCAGCCCCAGCATTTT. This codes for CASSLDWGNDQPQHF.

The rearrangement joins TRBV7-2 to TRBJ2-5, with 9 bases aligning to TRBD1. The J segment lost 4 bases and the V segment lost 5 bases, leaving 8 bases of the junction unmatched. The CDR3 spans 15 residues. Germline assignment: CDR1 SGHTA and CDR2 FQGNSA. The CDR3: CASSASLTGGETQYF. The CDR3 DNA reads as TGTGCCAGCAGCGCAAGCCTGACAGGGGGAGAGACCCAGTACTTC.

This chain joins TRBV5-1 and TRBJ1-2; 8 bases map to TRBD1. The V and J ends lost 4 bases and 5 bases, in that order; junction bases with no gene match: 13. Germline V gives CDR1 SGHRS, CDR2 YFSETQ. The CDR3 runs to 16 residues. The CDR3 nucleotides read TGCGCCAGCAGCCATAATTATCAGGGGGCAAAATATGGCTACACCTTC. This sequence encodes CASSHNYQGAKYGYTF.

The chain employs TRBV5-1 and TRBJ2-3; 8 bases fit TRBD2. This CDR3 region has 17 residues. V trimming: 4 bases; J trimming: 2 bases; junction bases outside the gene matches: 12. CDR1 and CDR2 from the germline V gene are SGHRS and YFSETQ. The CDR3 loop reads CASSLGASGSTTDTQYF. CDR3 bases: TGCGCCAGCAGCCTGGGGGCTAGCGGGTCTACCACAGATACGCAGTATTTT. The full variable domain, rest sourced from reference TRBV5-1 and TRBJ2-3, is KAGVTQTPRYLIKTRGQQVTLSCSPISGHRSVSWYQQTPGQGLQFLFEYFSETQRNKGNFPGRFSGRQFSNSRSEMNVSTLELGDSALYLCASSLGASGSTTDTQYFGPGTRLTVL.

This clonotype was picked up a small number of times. V is TRBV27 and J is TRBJ2-7; D unclear. CDR1 is MNHEY and CDR2 is SMNVEV in the germline V gene (reference sequence). Between the trimmed V and J ends, which lost 0 bases and 6 bases, there was a span of 12 bases. This CDR3 has 14 amino acids. CDR3 region: CASSLSIRSAEQYV. The CDR3 nucleotides read TGTGCCAGCAGTTTATCCATTCGGAGTGCCGAGCAGTACGTC.

This clonotype was counted many times. V and J are TRBV4-2 and TRBJ1-1; D possibly corresponds to TRBD1 (5 bases). This CDR3 spans 17 amino acids. Per germline, CDR1 LGHNA and CDR2 YNFKEQ. Trimming removed 0 bases at V and 7 bases at J, with 21 bases between. The CDR3 protein is CASSQDTQSLGGDEAFF. CDR3 sequence (DNA): TGTGCCAGCAGCCAAGACACCCAATCTTTGGGGGGGGATGAAGCTTTCTTT.

This clonotype was recorded many times. The chain uses TRBV5-1 and TRBJ1-3; a possible D gene is TRBD1 (5 bases). This CDR3 is built from 17 residues. Trimming pared 4 bases from V and 0 bases from J, leaving 17 bases between. CDR1 and CDR2 (germline): SGHRS, YFSETQ. The CDR3 loop reads CASSAGRQFFSGNTIYF. The CDR3 coding sequence is TGCGCCAGCAGCGCTGGACGACAGTTCTTCTCTGGAAACACCATATATTTT.

The table lists this clonotype with a few counts. The chain carries TRBV7-3 and TRBJ2-7; D is possibly TRBD2 (6 bases). Trimming left V 6 bases short and J 9 bases short, with 27 bases between. This CDR3 is built from 16 residues. Germline CDR1 SGHTA, CDR2 FQGTGA. CDR3 sequence: CASSSDGGSPPCVQYV. DNA for the CDR3: TGTGCCAGCAGTTCAGACGGGGGATCGCCCCCTTGCGTGCAGTACGTC.

This clonotype was seen more than once but under ten times. The chain couples TRBV10-3 to TRBJ2-3, with 9 bases aligning to TRBD1. Germline CDR1 ENHRY, CDR2 SYGVKD. V lost 6 bases and J lost 2; bases outside the gene matches: 3. The CDR3 contains 14 residues. The CDR3: CAISRTGDTDTQYF. CDR3 coding DNA: TGTGCCATCAGCCGGACAGGGGACACAGATACGCAGTATTTT.

J is TRBJ2-3 and V is TRBV5-1; D remains ambiguous. The V gene lost 0 bases and the J gene lost 6 bases, with 11 bases spanning the gap. Germline-derived CDR1 and CDR2 are SGHRS and YFSETQ. This CDR3 contains 14 residues. CDR3: CASSLGRMVDTQYF. CDR3 coding DNA: TGCGCCAGCAGCTTGGGCAGGATGGTGGATACGCAGTATTTT.

The chain carries TRBV12-3 or TRBV12-4 and TRBJ1-1; D is unclear. The CDR3 runs to 13 residues. The ends were cut back, 6 bases at V and 11 bases at J, with 19 bases in the middle. DNA for the CDR3: TGTGCCAGCAGCCCCGGGGTGGGAGGATTGGCTTTCTTT. It translates to CASSPGVGGLAFF.

This clonotype was seen a handful of times. V is TRBV7-2 and J is TRBJ2-7; 7 bases fit TRBD2. The germline V gene encodes CDR1 SGHTA and CDR2 FQGNSA. The CDR3 loop spans 14 amino acids. V shed 5 bases, J shed 7 bases, and the junction held 11 bases outside the gene matches. This CDR3 reads CASSPAGPGWEQYV. The CDR3 coding sequence is TGTGCCAGCAGCCCAGCGGGGCCGGGGTGGGAGCAGTACGTC.

This clonotype was detected only a few times. The V call is TRBV5-1, the J call TRBJ1-1, with TRBD1 identical over 8 bases. J gave up 4 bases and V 1 base, and 9 bases lay outside the gene matches. Germline CDR1 reads SGHRS; CDR2 reads YFSETQ. This CDR3 is built from 16 residues. In nucleotides, the CDR3 is TGCGCCAGCAGCTTGAAACCGGGACAGGTTGTCACTGAAGCTTTCTTT. It is translated as CASSLKPGQVVTEAFF.

The rearrangement joins TRBV5-6 to TRBJ1-4, with D maybe TRBD1 (5 bases). Germline V lookup: CDR1 SGHDT, CDR2 YYEEEE. The CDR3 spans 15 residues. V gave up 4 bases and J gave up 7 bases, with 17 bases separating them. Here the CDR3 reads CASSMRGGGVEKLFF. The CDR3 DNA follows: TGTGCCAGCAGCATGAGGGGAGGTGGAGTTGAAAAACTGTTTTTT.

This clonotype showed up just a few times. This chain links TRBV9 with TRBJ2-2; a weak D match, TRBD2 (6 bases). This CDR3 contains 13 residues. The germline V gene has CDR1 SGDLS and CDR2 YYNGEE. With 6 bases removed from V and 6 bases from J, the gap between germline ends came to 12 bases. The CDR3 DNA reads as TGTGCCAGCACCTGGGGGGAGGCCGGGGAGCTGTTTTTT. Protein sequence: CASTWGEAGELFF. Using reference TRBV9 and TRBJ2-2 for the parts outside the CDR3, the full variable domain is DSGVTQTPKHLITATGQRVTLRCSPRSGDLSVYWYQQSLDQGLQFLIQYYNGEERAKGNILERFSAQQFPDLHSELNLSSLELGDSALYFCASTWGEAGELFFGEGSRLTVL.

This clonotype was found a few times. The chain employs TRBV7-9 and TRBJ2-6, with D perhaps matching TRBD2 (5 bases). Germline V gives CDR1 SEHNR, CDR2 FQNEAQ (reference sequence). The CDR3 spans 15 residues. Trimming pared 2 bases from V and 4 bases from J, leaving 9 bases between. The CDR3 DNA follows: TGTGCCAGCAGCTTACTGAGGGCCGGGGCCAACGTCCTGACTTTC. Translated, it gives CASSLLRAGANVLTF.

This clonotype has ten or more counts. The gene calls are TRBV5-1 and TRBJ2-3; TRBD1 or TRBD2 may be the D gene (5 bases each). This CDR3 has 13 amino acids. The germline V and J ends were trimmed by 2 bases and 6 bases, with 10 bases remaining between them. Germline V gene sequence: CDR1 SGHRS, CDR2 YFSETQ. The CDR3 sequence is CASSLFEGDTQYF. CDR3 DNA: TGCGCCAGCAGCTTATTCGAGGGGGATACGCAGTATTTT.